The sequence of this T cell receptor beta chain was determined in a study of CD8 T cells in ankylosing spondylitis. Whole-study findings and limits: Previously reported in reactive arthritis synovial fluid and blood were some of the motif variants. For ankylosing spondylitis blood, a TCR beta motif of under 10 highly homologous variants appeared characteristic. Disease-associated clonotypes exhibited CD8+ identity and were relatively infrequent in peripheral blood. Matched synovial fluid from ankylosing spondylitis patients was reported to be enriched for disease-linked clones.

Libraries for TCR beta were made by quantitative 5'-RACE with molecular barcodes. MiXCR, applied by TCRdb to the 5' RACE reads, yields one record per CDR3 protein. The repertoire holds 450,000 to 550,000 distinct CDR3 sequences, with about 5.4% as singletons. The ends were cut back, 6 bases at V and 6 bases at J, with 12 bases in the middle. The germline CDR1 and CDR2 sequences are SGHAT and FQNNGV. The CDR3 runs 13 residues. This clonotype was observed at least ten times. What it binds is unknown. This sequence was found in a male donor with ankylosing spondylitis. Sequencing was done on a sample of blood, either unsorted or a sorted T cell fraction (not recorded which). The chain has TRBV11-2 and TRBJ2-1; no clear D gene. For the CDR3, the DNA is TGTGCCAGCAGGATCCTGACCTCCAATGAGCAGTTCTTC. It codes for CASRILTSNEQFF.